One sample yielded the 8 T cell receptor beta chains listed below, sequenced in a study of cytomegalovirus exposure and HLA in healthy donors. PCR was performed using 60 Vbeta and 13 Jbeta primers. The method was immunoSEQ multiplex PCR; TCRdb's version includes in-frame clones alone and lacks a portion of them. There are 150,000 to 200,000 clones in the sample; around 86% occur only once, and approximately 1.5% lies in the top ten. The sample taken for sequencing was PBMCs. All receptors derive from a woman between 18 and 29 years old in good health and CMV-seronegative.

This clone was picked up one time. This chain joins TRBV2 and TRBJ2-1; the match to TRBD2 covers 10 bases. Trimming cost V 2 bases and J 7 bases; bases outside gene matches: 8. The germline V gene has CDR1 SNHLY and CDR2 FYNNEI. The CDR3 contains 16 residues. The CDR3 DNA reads TGTGCCAGCAGTGAATTAGAGCGGGGGGGTGGTAATGAGCAGTTCTTC. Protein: CASSELERGGGNEQFF. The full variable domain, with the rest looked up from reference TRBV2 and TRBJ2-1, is EPEVTQTPSHQVTQMGQEVILRCVPISNHLYFYWYRQILGQKVEFLVSFYNNEISEKSEIFDDQFSVERPDGSNFTLKIRSTKLEDSAMYFCASSELERGGGNEQFFGPGTRLTVL.

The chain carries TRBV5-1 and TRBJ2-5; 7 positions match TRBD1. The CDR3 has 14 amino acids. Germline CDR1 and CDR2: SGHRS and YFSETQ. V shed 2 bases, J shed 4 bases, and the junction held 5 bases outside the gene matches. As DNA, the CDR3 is TGCGCCAGCAGCTTTCCGACAGGGACAGAGACCCAGTACTTC. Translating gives CASSFPTGTETQYF.

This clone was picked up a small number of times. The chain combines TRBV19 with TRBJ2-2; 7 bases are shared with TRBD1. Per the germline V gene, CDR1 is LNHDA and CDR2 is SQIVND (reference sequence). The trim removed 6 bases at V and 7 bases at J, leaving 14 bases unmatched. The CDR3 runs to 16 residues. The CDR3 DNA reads TGTGCCAGTAGCACCAATGGAAGGGGGCATGGCGGGGAGCTGTTTTTT. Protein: CASSTNGRGHGGELFF.

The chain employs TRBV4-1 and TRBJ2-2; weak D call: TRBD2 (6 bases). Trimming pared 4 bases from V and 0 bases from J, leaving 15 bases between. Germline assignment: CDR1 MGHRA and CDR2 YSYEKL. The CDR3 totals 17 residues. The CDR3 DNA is TGCGCCAGCAGCCCCGGGGGATCGGGGGCGAACACCGGGGAGCTGTTTTTT. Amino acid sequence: CASSPGGSGANTGELFF.

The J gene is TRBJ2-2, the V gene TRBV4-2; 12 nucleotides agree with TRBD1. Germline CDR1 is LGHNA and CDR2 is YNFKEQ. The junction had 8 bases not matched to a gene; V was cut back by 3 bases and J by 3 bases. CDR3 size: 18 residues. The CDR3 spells CASSHPPGQGADTGELFF. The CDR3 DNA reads TGTGCCAGCAGCCATCCCCCGGGACAGGGGGCGGACACCGGGGAGCTGTTTTTT.

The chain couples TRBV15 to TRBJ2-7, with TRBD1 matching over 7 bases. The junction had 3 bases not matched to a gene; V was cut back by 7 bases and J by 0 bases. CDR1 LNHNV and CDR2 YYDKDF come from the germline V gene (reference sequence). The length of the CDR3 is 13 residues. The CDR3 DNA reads TGTGCCACCACAGACAGGGTCTCCTACGAGCAGTACTTC. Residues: CATTDRVSYEQYF. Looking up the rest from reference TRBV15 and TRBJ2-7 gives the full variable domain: DAMVIQNPRYQVTQFGKPVTLSCSQTLNHNVMYWYQQKSSQAPKLLFHYYDKDFNNEADTPDNFQSRRPNTSFCFLDIRSPGLGDTAMYLCATTDRVSYEQYFGPGTRLTVT.

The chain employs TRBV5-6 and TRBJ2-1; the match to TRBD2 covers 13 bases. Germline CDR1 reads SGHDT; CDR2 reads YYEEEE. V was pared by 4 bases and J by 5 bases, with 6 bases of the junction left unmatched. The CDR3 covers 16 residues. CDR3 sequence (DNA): TGTGCCAGCAGCATTCTCGGACTAGCGGGGGACAATGAGCAGTTCTTC. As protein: CASSILGLAGDNEQFF. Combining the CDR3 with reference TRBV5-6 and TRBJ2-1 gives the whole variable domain DAGVTQSPTHLIKTRGQQVTLRCSPKSGHDTVSWYQQALGQGPQFIFQYYEEEERQRGNFPDRFSGHQFPNYSSELNVNALLLGDSALYLCASSILGLAGDNEQFFGPGTRLTVL.

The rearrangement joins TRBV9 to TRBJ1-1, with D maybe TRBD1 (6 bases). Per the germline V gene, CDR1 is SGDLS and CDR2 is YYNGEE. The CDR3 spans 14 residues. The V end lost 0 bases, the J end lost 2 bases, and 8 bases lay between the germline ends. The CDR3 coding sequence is TGTGCCAGCAGCGTAGCAGGGGTCAACACTGAAGCTTTCTTT. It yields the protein CASSVAGVNTEAFF. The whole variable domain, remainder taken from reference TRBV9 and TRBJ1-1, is DSGVTQTPKHLITATGQRVTLRCSPRSGDLSVYWYQQSLDQGLQFLIQYYNGEERAKGNILERFSAQQFPDLHSELNLSSLELGDSALYFCASSVAGVNTEAFFGQGTRLTVV.